What follows are 15 T cell receptor beta chains derived from one specimen sequenced in a study of human T cells and chemical hapten exposure. A single record per CDR3 protein comes from TCRdb applying MiXCR to the RACE reads. The data contain 330,000 or so distinct CDR3 sequences, around 6% of them singletons. Indicated time point: patch test 2, 6 weeks after DPC sensitization. Treatment specified: therapeutic diphenylcyclopropenone sensitization with weekly scalp DPC. This specimen was whole blood, taken in connection with sensitization to the hapten diphenylcyclopropenone (DPC). The source is a young woman with alopecia areata. Some clones in this sample may be carry-over from other donors' samples.

A few counts support this clonotype. This chain connects TRBV27 to TRBJ1-2; D is possibly TRBD1 (5 bases). V was pared by 3 bases and J by 6 bases, with 14 bases between. Germline V gene sequence: CDR1 MNHEY, CDR2 SMNVEV (reference sequence). The CDR3 is 14 residues long. DNA for the CDR3: TGTGCCAGCAGTTTCCAGGGTACGGGAGATGGCTACACCTTC. Protein sequence: CASSFQGTGDGYTF.

The V gene is TRBV6-2 or TRBV6-3, the J gene TRBJ2-2; D gene ambiguous. Trimming stripped 0 bases from V and 0 bases from J, with 11 bases between. This CDR3 contains 17 residues. Per germline, CDR1 MNHEY and CDR2 SVGEGT. DNA of the CDR3: TGTGCCAGCAGTTACTCCCTGGGGTGGGCGAACACCGGGGAGCTGTTTTTT. Translated, it gives CASSYSLGWANTGELFF.

V and J are TRBV7-9 and TRBJ1-6; 7 bases line up with TRBD1. With V trimmed by 5 bases and J by 3 bases, 7 bases remained unmatched. The CDR3 totals 16 residues. The germline CDR1 and CDR2 sequences are SEHNR and FQNEAQ (reference sequence). CDR3 in DNA: TGTGCCAGCAGCGTACTGACAGGGATCTATAATTCACCCCTCCACTTT. Its protein is CASSVLTGIYNSPLHF.

This clonotype was counted between two and nine times. The DNA for the CDR3 is TGTGCCAGCAGTTTGGGGGCGGGGAACACCGGGGAGCTGTTTTTT. It encodes CASSLGAGNTGELFF. The chain combines TRBV12-3 or TRBV12-4 with TRBJ2-2, with a weak D call TRBD1 (6 bases). The CDR3 has 15 amino acids. The V end was cut by 3 bases, the J end by 1 base, with 9 bases between.

This clonotype has just a few counts. This rearrangement joins TRBV7-9 to TRBJ1-1; TRBD1 matches 8 bases. V dropped 4 bases and J dropped 1; count of bases not matched to a gene: 5. The CDR3 sequence is 15 residues long. Germline V gene data show CDR1 as SEHNR and CDR2 as FQNEAQ (reference sequence). The CDR3 bases are TGTGCCAGCAGCTCCCACGGGACAGGGAACACTGAAGCTTTCTTT. This codes for CASSSHGTGNTEAFF.

This clonotype appeared many times. V is TRBV6-5 and J is TRBJ1-1; 7 bases align to TRBD1. CDR1 and CDR2 from the germline V gene are MNHEY and SVGAGI. The CDR3 has 15 residues. V gave up 6 bases and J gave up 1 base; unmatched junction bases: 8. CDR3 in amino acids: CASSPQGKENTEAFF. CDR3 sequence (DNA): TGTGCCAGCAGCCCACAGGGGAAGGAGAACACTGAAGCTTTCTTT.

This clonotype showed up just a few times. The V gene is TRBV10-3, the J gene TRBJ2-7; D might be TRBD1 or TRBD2, each matching 5 bases. V was clipped by 2 bases and J by 6 bases, with 8 bases between them. Germline V gene sequence: CDR1 ENHRY, CDR2 SYGVKD. There are 12 residues in the CDR3. CDR3: CAISERGGEQYF. For the CDR3, the DNA is TGTGCCATCAGTGAGCGGGGCGGCGAGCAGTACTTC.

The chain employs TRBV24-1 and TRBJ1-1; D uncertain. CDR3 size: 13 residues. Trimming took off 8 bases at V and 1 base at J, with 10 bases between the two ends. Germline CDR1 reads KGHDR; CDR2 reads SFDVKD. CDR3 loop: CATTAAQNTEAFF. The CDR3 DNA reads as TGTGCCACCACCGCGGCACAGAACACTGAAGCTTTCTTT.

This clonotype has a handful of counts. The chain uses TRBV20-1 and TRBJ1-1; the D is unclear. The V end was cut by 5 bases, the J end by 3 bases, with 13 bases between. CDR1 and CDR2 from the germline V gene are DFQATT and SNEGSKA (reference sequence). CDR3 length equals 13 residues. DNA of the CDR3: TGCAGTGCTGAAAAATGGGGTTACACTGAAGCTTTCTTT. It is translated as CSAEKWGYTEAFF.

This clonotype was seen a handful of times. The rearrangement links TRBV2 to TRBJ2-3; TRBD2 might be the D (6 bases). This CDR3 has 14 amino acids. Germline lookup yields CDR1 SNHLY and CDR2 FYNNEI. V dropped 4 bases and J dropped 1 base, with 9 bases sitting between them. The CDR3 protein is CASSGGGGTDTQYF. As DNA, the CDR3 is TGTGCCAGCAGTGGGGGCGGGGGCACAGATACGCAGTATTTT.

This clonotype was seen at least ten times. The gene calls are TRBV4-2 and TRBJ1-2; 8 nucleotides match TRBD1. Germline CDR1 and CDR2: LGHNA and YNFKEQ. Unmatched junction bases numbered 8, after V lost 0 bases and J lost 8 bases. The CDR3 covers 15 residues. This chain's CDR3 is CASSQEQGALRGYTF. The CDR3 DNA is TGTGCCAGCAGCCAAGAGCAGGGGGCTTTAAGGGGCTACACCTTC.

This clonotype was detected a few times. The chain employs TRBV6-2 or TRBV6-3 and TRBJ1-2; tentative D call: TRBD1 (6 bases). The CDR3 loop spans 14 amino acids. The V end lost 5 bases, the J end lost 5 bases, and 15 bases lay between the germline ends. Germline V lookup: CDR1 MNHEY, CDR2 SVGEGT. The CDR3 nucleotides are TGTGCCAGCAGTCCCGGGGGGCGCTCGTATGGCTACACCTTC. Translated: CASSPGGRSYGYTF.

This clonotype was picked up many times. This rearrangement joins TRBV20-1 to TRBJ2-7; D call uncertain. This CDR3 contains 11 residues. Germline loops: CDR1 DFQATT, CDR2 SNEGSKA (reference sequence). V was shortened by 3 bases and J by 3 bases, with 6 bases between the two germline ends. CDR3 in DNA: TGCAGTGCTAGTGCCAACTACGAGCAGTACTTC. Its translation: CSASANYEQYF.

V and J are TRBV7-9 and TRBJ2-5, with TRBD2 matching over 8 bases. The CDR3 has 15 amino acids. Trimming cost V 0 bases and J 3 bases; bases outside gene matches: 3. Germline assignment: CDR1 SEHNR and CDR2 FQNEAQ (reference sequence). The CDR3 sequence is CASSLASGVEETQYF. CDR3 DNA sequence: TGTGCCAGCAGCTTAGCTAGCGGGGTTGAAGAGACCCAGTACTTC.

In its sample, this clonotype was seen many times. This chain connects TRBV5-1 to TRBJ1-1; tentative D call: TRBD1 (6 bases). V lost 1 base and J lost 3, with 13 bases in between. Germline values: CDR1 SGHRS, CDR2 YFSETQ. This CDR3 has 15 amino acids. The CDR3 region is CASSLIGGRDTEAFF. Here the CDR3 DNA reads TGCGCCAGCAGCTTGATAGGGGGGCGGGACACTGAAGCTTTCTTT.